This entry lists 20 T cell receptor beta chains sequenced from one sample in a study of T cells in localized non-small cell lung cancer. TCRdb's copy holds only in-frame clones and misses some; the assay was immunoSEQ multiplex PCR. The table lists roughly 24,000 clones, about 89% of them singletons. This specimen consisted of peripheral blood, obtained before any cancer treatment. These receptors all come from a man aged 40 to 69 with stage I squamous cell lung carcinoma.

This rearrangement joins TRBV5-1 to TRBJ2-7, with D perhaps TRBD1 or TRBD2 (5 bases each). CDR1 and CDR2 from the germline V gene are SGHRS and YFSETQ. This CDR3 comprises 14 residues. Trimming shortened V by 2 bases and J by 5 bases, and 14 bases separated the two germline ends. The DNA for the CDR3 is TGCGCCAGCAGCTTCGAGGGGCTGGGACACGAGCAGTACTTC. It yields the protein CASSFEGLGHEQYF.

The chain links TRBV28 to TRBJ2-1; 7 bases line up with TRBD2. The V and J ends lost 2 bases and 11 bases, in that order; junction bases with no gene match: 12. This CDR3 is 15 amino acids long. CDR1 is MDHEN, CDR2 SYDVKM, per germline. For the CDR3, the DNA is TGTGCCAGCAGTTTAGAGTATTTGGCGGGGGATAAGCAGTTCTTC. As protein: CASSLEYLAGDKQFF.

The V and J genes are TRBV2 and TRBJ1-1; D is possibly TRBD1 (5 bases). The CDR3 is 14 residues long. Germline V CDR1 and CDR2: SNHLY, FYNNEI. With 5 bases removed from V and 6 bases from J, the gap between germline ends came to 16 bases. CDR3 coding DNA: TGTGCCAGCAGTATAGGGGCGGCTAACCCTGAAGCTTTCTTT. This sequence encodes CASSIGAANPEAFF.

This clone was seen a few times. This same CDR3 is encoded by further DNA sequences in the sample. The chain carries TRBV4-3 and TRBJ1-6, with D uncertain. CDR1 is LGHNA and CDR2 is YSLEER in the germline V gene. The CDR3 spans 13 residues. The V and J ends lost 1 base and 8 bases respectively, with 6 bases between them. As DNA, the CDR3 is TGCGCCAGCAGCCAAGTGGAGGATTCACCCCTCCACTTT. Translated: CASSQVEDSPLHF.

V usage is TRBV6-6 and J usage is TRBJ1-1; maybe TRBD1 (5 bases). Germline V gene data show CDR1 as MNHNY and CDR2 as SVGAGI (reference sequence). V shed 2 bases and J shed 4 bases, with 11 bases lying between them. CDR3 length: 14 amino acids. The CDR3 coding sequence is TGTGCCAGCAGTTACCCCAGGAGGGGCACTGAAGCTTTCTTT. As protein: CASSYPRRGTEAFF.

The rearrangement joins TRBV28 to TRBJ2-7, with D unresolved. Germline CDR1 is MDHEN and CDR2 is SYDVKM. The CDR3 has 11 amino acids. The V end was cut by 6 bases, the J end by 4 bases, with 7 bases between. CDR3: CASRLGYEQYF. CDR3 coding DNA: TGTGCCAGCAGGCTCGGGTACGAGCAGTACTTC.

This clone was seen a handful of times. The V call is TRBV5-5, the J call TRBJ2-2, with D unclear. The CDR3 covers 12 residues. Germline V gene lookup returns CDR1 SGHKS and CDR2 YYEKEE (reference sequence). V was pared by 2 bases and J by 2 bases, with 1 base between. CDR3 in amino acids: CASSLNTGELFF. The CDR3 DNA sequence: TGTGCCAGCAGCTTAAACACCGGGGAGCTGTTTTTT.

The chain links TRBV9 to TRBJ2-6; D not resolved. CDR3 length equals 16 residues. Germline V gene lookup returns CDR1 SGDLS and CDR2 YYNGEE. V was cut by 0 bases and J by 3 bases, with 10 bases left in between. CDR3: CASSVGAGFGANVLTF. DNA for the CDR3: TGTGCCAGCAGCGTAGGGGCAGGCTTTGGGGCCAACGTCCTGACTTTC. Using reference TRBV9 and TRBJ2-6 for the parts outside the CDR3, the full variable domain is DSGVTQTPKHLITATGQRVTLRCSPRSGDLSVYWYQQSLDQGLQFLIQYYNGEERAKGNILERFSAQQFPDLHSELNLSSLELGDSALYFCASSVGAGFGANVLTFGAGSRLTVL.

The CDR3 here is CASSLAGGLTGELFF. CDR3 bases: TGTGCCAGCAGTTTAGCGGGGGGGCTCACCGGGGAGCTGTTTTTT. The rearrangement uses TRBV2 and TRBJ2-2; TRBD2 agrees at 11 bases. The V gene end was trimmed by 5 bases and the J gene end by 4 bases; junction bases not matched to a gene: 3. Germline CDR1 is SNHLY and CDR2 is FYNNEI. The CDR3 sequence is 15 residues long.

DNA of the CDR3: TGTGCCAGCAGAGCTAGCGGGGGTTCCTACGAGCAGTACTTC. Encoded protein: CASRASGGSYEQYF. The chain couples TRBV6-5 to TRBJ2-7, with TRBD2 matching 10 bases. The V segment lost 6 bases and the J segment 1 base; nucleotides outside the gene matches: 3. Looked up from germline, CDR1 is MNHEY and CDR2 is SVGAGI. CDR3 length: 14 residues.

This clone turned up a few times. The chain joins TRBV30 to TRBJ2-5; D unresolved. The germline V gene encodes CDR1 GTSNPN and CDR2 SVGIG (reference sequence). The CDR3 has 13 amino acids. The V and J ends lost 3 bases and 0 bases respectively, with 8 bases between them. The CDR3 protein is CAWSLGYQETQYF. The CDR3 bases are TGTGCCTGGAGCTTGGGGTACCAAGAGACCCAGTACTTC.

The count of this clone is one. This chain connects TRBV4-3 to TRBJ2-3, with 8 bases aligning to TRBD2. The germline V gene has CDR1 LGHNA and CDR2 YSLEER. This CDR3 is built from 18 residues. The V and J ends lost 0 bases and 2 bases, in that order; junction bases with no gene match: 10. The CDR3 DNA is TGCGCCAGCAGCCAAGATCGGTCGGGGCGGGGGGCCACAGATACGCAGTATTTT. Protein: CASSQDRSGRGATDTQYF.

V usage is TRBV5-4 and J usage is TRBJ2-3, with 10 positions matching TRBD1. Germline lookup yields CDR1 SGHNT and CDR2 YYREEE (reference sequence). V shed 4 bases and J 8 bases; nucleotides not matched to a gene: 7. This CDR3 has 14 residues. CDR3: CASSAGQGGGTQYF. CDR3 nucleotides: TGTGCCAGCAGCGCCGGACAGGGGGGAGGTACGCAGTATTTT.

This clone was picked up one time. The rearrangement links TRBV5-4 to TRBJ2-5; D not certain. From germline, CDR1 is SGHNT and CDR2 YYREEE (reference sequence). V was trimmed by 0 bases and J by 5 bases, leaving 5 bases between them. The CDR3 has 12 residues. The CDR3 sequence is CASSLVGETQYF. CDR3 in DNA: TGTGCCAGCAGCTTGGTGGGGGAGACCCAGTACTTC. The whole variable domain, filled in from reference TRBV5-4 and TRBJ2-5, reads ETGVTQSPTHLIKTRGQQVTLRCSSQSGHNTVSWYQQALGQGPQFIFQYYREEENGRGNFPPRFSGLQFPNYSSELNVNALELDDSALYLCASSLVGETQYFGPGTRLLVL.

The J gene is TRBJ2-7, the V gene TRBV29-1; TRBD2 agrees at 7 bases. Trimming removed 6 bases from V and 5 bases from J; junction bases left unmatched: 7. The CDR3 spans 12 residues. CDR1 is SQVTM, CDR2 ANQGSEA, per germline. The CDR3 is CSVLSGAHEQYF. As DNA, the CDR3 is TGCAGCGTCCTCAGCGGGGCACACGAGCAGTACTTC.

CDR3 sequence reads: CASSPRDRGGNTEAFF. The CDR3 DNA reads as TGTGCCAGCTCACCGCGGGACAGGGGTGGGAACACTGAAGCTTTCTTT. The V call is TRBV18, the J call TRBJ1-1, with 10 bases aligning to TRBD1. Germline V gene sequence: CDR1 KGHSH, CDR2 LQKENI. V dropped 3 bases and J dropped 1; count of bases not matched to a gene: 5. This CDR3 has 16 amino acids.

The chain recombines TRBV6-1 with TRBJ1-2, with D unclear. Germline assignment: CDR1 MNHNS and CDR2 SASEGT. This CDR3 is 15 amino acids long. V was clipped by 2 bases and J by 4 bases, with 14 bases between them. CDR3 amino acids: CASSETPDGIYGYTF. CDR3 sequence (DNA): TGTGCCAGCAGTGAAACCCCTGACGGTATCTATGGCTACACCTTC.

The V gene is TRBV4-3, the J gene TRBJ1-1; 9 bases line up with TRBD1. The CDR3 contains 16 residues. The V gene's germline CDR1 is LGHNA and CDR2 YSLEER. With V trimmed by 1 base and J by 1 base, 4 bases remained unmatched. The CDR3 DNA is TGCGCCAGCAGCCAAGGTCCGGGACAGGGGAACACTGAAGCTTTCTTT. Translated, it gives CASSQGPGQGNTEAFF.

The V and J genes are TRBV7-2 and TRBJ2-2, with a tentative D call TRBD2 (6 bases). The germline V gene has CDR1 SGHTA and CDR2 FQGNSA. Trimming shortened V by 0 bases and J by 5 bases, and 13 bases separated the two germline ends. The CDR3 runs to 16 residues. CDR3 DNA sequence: TGTGCCAGCAGCTTAGCGGGGACTTTAGGGACCGGGGAGCTGTTTTTT. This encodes CASSLAGTLGTGELFF.

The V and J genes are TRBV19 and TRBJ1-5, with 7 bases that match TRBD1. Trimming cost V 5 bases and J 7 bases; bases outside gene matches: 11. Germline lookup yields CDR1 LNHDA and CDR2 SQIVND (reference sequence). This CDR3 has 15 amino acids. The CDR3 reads CASSPRGQIGQPQHF. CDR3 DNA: TGTGCCAGTAGTCCGCGGGGACAGATTGGCCAGCCCCAGCATTTT.